This passage covers 31 T cell receptor beta chains from one sample sequenced in a study of CD8+CD57+ T cells in acquired aplastic anemia. Patients selected for sequencing had displayed CD8+CD57+ cell expansion by flow cytometry. Genomic DNA was employed as the template in profiling TCR beta VDJ and CDR3. TCRdb reprocessed the reads via MiXCR and lists one record per CDR3 protein. The repertoire holds 200,000 to 250,000 distinct CDR3 sequences, around 45% seen once, with 7.8% in the top ten. Source material: sorted CD4+, CD8+, or CD8+CD57+ T cells (not recorded which) from PBMCs. The receptors derive from a human donor with aplastic anemia.

This clonotype was counted at least ten times. This rearrangement joins TRBV30 to TRBJ2-6, with TRBD1 matching over 7 bases. Germline-derived CDR1 and CDR2 are GTSNPN and SVGIG (reference sequence). The CDR3 is 15 residues long. Trimming at V came to 5 bases and at J to 2 bases, leaving 6 bases not matched to a gene. The CDR3 sequence: CAWGPTGAGANVLTF. CDR3 nucleotide sequence: TGTGCCTGGGGGCCTACAGGGGCTGGGGCCAACGTCCTGACTTTC.

This chain connects TRBV15 to TRBJ1-2, with a weak D call TRBD1 (5 bases). The CDR3 is 17 residues long. Germline assignment: CDR1 LNHNV and CDR2 YYDKDF (reference sequence). V lost 1 base to trimming and J lost 6 bases, with 21 bases between them. In DNA, the CDR3 is TGTGCCACCAGCAGAGGGGGACTAGCGGAGCCGTACAATGGCTACACCTTC. This codes for CATSRGGLAEPYNGYTF.

The chain uses TRBV10-3 and TRBJ2-7; TRBD2 matches at 8 bases. Germline-derived CDR1 and CDR2 are ENHRY and SYGVKD. The J segment lost 5 bases and the V segment lost 5 bases, leaving 2 bases of the junction unmatched. The CDR3 loop spans 12 amino acids. CDR3 loop: CAISWTSNEQYF. As DNA, the CDR3 is TGTGCCATCAGTTGGACTAGCAACGAGCAGTACTTC.

The chain links TRBV20-1 to TRBJ2-5; 8 positions match TRBD1. V lost 5 bases and J lost 5; bases outside the gene matches: 7. CDR1 DFQATT and CDR2 SNEGSKA come from the germline V gene (reference sequence). The CDR3 extends over 13 amino acids. In DNA form, the CDR3 reads TGCAGTGCTGACCACAGGACAGGGGAGACCCAGTACTTC. It encodes CSADHRTGETQYF.

V gene TRBV15 combines with J gene TRBJ2-7; D is unclear. V lost 0 bases to trimming and J lost 3 bases, with 6 bases between them. Germline values: CDR1 LNHNV, CDR2 YYDKDF (reference sequence). The CDR3 runs 13 residues. This CDR3 is CATSRDLDYEQYF. The CDR3 nucleotides are TGTGCCACCAGCAGAGATCTAGACTACGAGCAGTACTTC.

With regard to this clonotype: This may come from a read error, since a much larger clone is one base off. The chain employs TRBV25-1 and TRBJ2-7; 10 bases fit TRBD2. Looked up from germline, CDR1 is MGHDK and CDR2 is SYGVNS. This CDR3 has 17 residues. For the CDR3, the DNA is TGTGCCAGCAGCCAAGACCCCAGCGGGAGGGCCGTCTACGACCAGTACTTC. Encoded protein: CASSQDPSGRAVYDQYF.

In this sample, this clonotype turned up many times. The gene calls are TRBV7-3 and TRBJ1-5; 8 bases agree with TRBD1. Germline values: CDR1 SGHTA, CDR2 FQGTGA. CDR3 length: 17 amino acids. V was pared by 5 bases and J by 0 bases, with 9 bases of the junction left unmatched. The CDR3 DNA is TGTGCCAGCAGCCAACTACAGGGGGTCTATAGCAATCAGCCCCAGCATTTT. It codes for CASSQLQGVYSNQPQHF.

Points on this clonotype: Mismatch with germline at one junction end may stem from a read error. V usage is TRBV10-3 and J usage is TRBJ2-7, with 8 bases identical to TRBD1. CDR3 length equals 15 residues. Germline CDR1 reads ENHRY; CDR2 reads SYGVKD. The DNA of the CDR3 is TGTGCCATCAAATCCAGGCTGGACAGGGCCTACGGGCAGTACTTC. Residues: CAIKSRLDRAYGQYF.

This clonotype was recorded only once. The chain combines TRBV5-1 with TRBJ1-2, with 8 bases lining up with TRBD1. The germline CDR1 and CDR2 sequences are SGHRS and YFSETQ. This CDR3 comprises 16 residues. The J segment lost 4 bases and the V segment lost 4 bases, leaving 12 bases of the junction unmatched. The CDR3: CASSTTGTGGLYGYTF. The CDR3 nucleotides read TGCGCCAGCAGCACCACCGGGACAGGAGGACTCTATGGCTACACCTTC.

This clonotype was observed at least ten times. V gene TRBV6-5 combines with J gene TRBJ1-5; unclear D gene. Trimming removed 5 bases from V and 4 bases from J, with 3 bases in between. This CDR3 region has 11 residues. Germline V gene sequence: CDR1 MNHEY, CDR2 SVGAGI. Here the CDR3 reads CASSQNQPQHF. The CDR3 coding sequence is TGTGCCAGCAGTCAGAATCAGCCCCAGCATTTT.

Comments on this clonotype: One end of the junction varies from germline; a read error may be responsible. The chain couples TRBV12-3 or TRBV12-4 to TRBJ2-7; 7 nucleotides match TRBD1. This CDR3 is 12 amino acids long. The CDR3, as DNA: TGTGCCAGCAGTTTAGCAGGGGGCGAGCAGTGCTTC. Encoded protein: CASSLAGGEQCF.

This clonotype was observed many times. The V call is TRBV30, the J call TRBJ2-7; no definite D call. Trimming took 4 bases from V and 0 from J, leaving 10 bases between them. CDR1 is GTSNPN, CDR2 SVGIG, per germline (reference sequence). This CDR3 region has 13 residues. This chain's CDR3 is CAWIPDPSYEQYF. The CDR3 bases are TGTGCCTGGATTCCGGACCCCTCCTACGAGCAGTACTTC.

The V call is TRBV28, the J call TRBJ1-1, with a possible D match to TRBD1 (5 bases). The CDR3 length is 12 residues. The V end was cut by 6 bases, the J end by 9 bases, with 14 bases between. Per germline, CDR1 MDHEN and CDR2 SYDVKM. The CDR3 loop is CASRPTAIQAFF. The CDR3 DNA reads as TGTGCCAGCAGACCGACAGCTATCCAAGCTTTCTTT.

This clonotype was recorded a few times. V usage is TRBV4-3 and J usage is TRBJ1-1; perhaps TRBD1 as D (6 bases). Germline lookup yields CDR1 LGHNA and CDR2 YSLEER. Trimming took 1 base from V and 1 from J, leaving 13 bases between them. The CDR3 is 16 residues long. The CDR3 coding sequence is TGCGCCAGCAGCCAAGTCTATCAGGGACAGAACACTGAAGCTTTCTTT. Its translation is CASSQVYQGQNTEAFF.

V gene TRBV7-9 combines with J gene TRBJ2-3, with D unclear. The CDR3 sequence is 12 residues long. Trimming removed 7 bases at V and 3 bases at J, with 8 bases between. CDR1 is SEHNR and CDR2 is FQNEAQ in the germline V gene (reference sequence). The CDR3 reads CASTFSTDTQYF. CDR3 DNA: TGTGCCAGCACCTTCAGTACAGATACGCAGTATTTT.

In regard to this clonotype: Here the CDR3 omits its conserved ending phenylalanine or tryptophan, so a read error is the likely source. The DNA is omitted, as the CDR3 cannot be located on it reliably, and the CDR3 follows TCRdb's listing. This chain connects TRBV11-2 to TRBJ2-1. The CDR3 has 8 residues if both end residues are counted. Germline CDR1 SGHAT, CDR2 FQNNGV. This chain's CDR3 is CASSLESS.

In this sample, this clonotype turned up a few times. V usage is TRBV10-3 and J usage is TRBJ1-4, with D possibly matching TRBD1 (6 bases). Germline V CDR1 and CDR2: ENHRY, SYGVKD. The ends were cut back, 4 bases at V and 4 bases at J, with 16 bases in the middle. CDR3 length: 16 amino acids. In DNA form, the CDR3 reads TGTGCCATCAGTGGATATGGACAGACCGTTAATGAAAAACTGTTTTTT. Its translation: CAISGYGQTVNEKLFF.

This clonotype was found a few times. The CDR3 sequence: CASSLGTEDRPLHF. The CDR3 DNA is TGTGCCAGCAGTCTCGGGACAGAAGACAGGCCCCTCCACTTT. This chain uses TRBV27 with TRBJ1-6; 7 nucleotides align to TRBD1. The V gene's germline CDR1 is MNHEY and CDR2 SMNVEV (reference sequence). Unmatched junction bases numbered 11, after V lost 5 bases and J lost 13 bases. CDR3 length: 14 residues.

This clonotype has more than one count but fewer than ten. V is TRBV28 and J is TRBJ1-1; 8 nucleotides line up with TRBD1. After removal of 5 bases from V and 6 bases from J, the junction contained 11 bases not matched to a gene. The V gene's germline CDR1 is MDHEN and CDR2 SYDVKM. The CDR3 sequence is 15 residues long. The DNA for the CDR3 is TGTGCCAGCAGTATCCGGACAGGGAATTTCGCTGAAGCTTTCTTT. As protein: CASSIRTGNFAEAFF.

The rearrangement links TRBV7-2 to TRBJ2-7; D perhaps matches TRBD2 (6 bases). Trimming took 1 base from V and 6 from J, leaving 13 bases between them. Germline V gene lookup returns CDR1 SGHTA and CDR2 FQGNSA. The CDR3 totals 14 residues. The CDR3 spells CASSLVRWGGEQYF. CDR3 bases: TGTGCCAGCAGCTTAGTTCGGTGGGGAGGCGAGCAGTACTTC.

This clonotype was observed at least ten times. The chain combines TRBV19 with TRBJ2-3, with D uncertain. The CDR3 runs 14 residues. V was pared by 6 bases and J by 4 bases, with 14 bases between. Germline V gives CDR1 LNHDA, CDR2 SQIVND (reference sequence). The CDR3 nucleotides are TGTGCCAGTAGCTCAATAGAGCCTGCAGATACGCAGTATTTT. It is translated as CASSSIEPADTQYF.

Regarding this clonotype: This clone may be a read error of a much larger clone one base away. The rearrangement links TRBV28 to TRBJ1-2, with D maybe TRBD1 (6 bases). The CDR3 consists of 15 residues. Germline V gives CDR1 MDHEN, CDR2 SYDVKM. Trimming pared 5 bases from V and 0 bases from J, leaving 13 bases between. The DNA for the CDR3 is TGTGCCAGCAGTGGAACAGGGAGAACTAACTATGGCTACACCTTC. Its translation is CASSGTGRTNYGYTF.

Regarding this clonotype: The CDR3 does not end in the conserved phenylalanine or tryptophan, so this is likely a read error. The chain carries TRBV24-1 and TRBJ1-2, with D tentatively TRBD1 (6 bases). Germline V gene data show CDR1 as KGHDR and CDR2 as SFDVKD. CDR3 size: 14 residues. For the CDR3, the DNA is TGTGCCATCAGTGTTGGTTCGGACAGCTATGGCTACACCCTC. Translating it yields CAISVGSDSYGYTL.

This chain uses TRBV5-1 with TRBJ1-6; TRBD1 aligns across 12 bases. Germline CDR1 and CDR2: SGHRS and YFSETQ. This CDR3 contains 17 residues. The trim removed 0 bases at V and 9 bases at J, leaving 7 bases unmatched. The CDR3 region is CASSLEGTGGAGSPLHF. The CDR3 coding sequence is TGCGCCAGCAGCTTGGAAGGGACAGGGGGCGCGGGTTCACCCCTCCACTTT.

This chain links TRBV4-1 with TRBJ2-2; D gene ambiguous. V was cut by 2 bases and J by 0 bases, with 13 bases left in between. The CDR3 consists of 17 residues. Germline V gene lookup returns CDR1 MGHRA and CDR2 YSYEKL. The CDR3 loop is CASSQYQASSNTGELFF. CDR3 in DNA: TGCGCCAGCAGCCAATATCAGGCGTCCTCGAACACCGGGGAGCTGTTTTTT.

The chain employs TRBV14 and TRBJ2-4; D not resolved. Trimming shortened V by 4 bases and J by 0 bases, and 16 bases separated the two germline ends. Germline CDR1 and CDR2: SGHDN and FVKESK. The CDR3 contains 17 residues. CDR3 bases: TGTGCCAGCAGCCCCTTGCCGGCGACACTAGCCAAAAACATTCAGTACTTC. This sequence encodes CASSPLPATLAKNIQYF.

This clonotype appeared a single time. This clone may be a read error of a much larger clone one base away. V is TRBV5-1 and J is TRBJ2-1; no reliable D call. The CDR3 is 15 residues long. Germline assignment: CDR1 SGHRS and CDR2 YFSETQ. CDR3 coding DNA: TGCGCCAGCAGCCAAGGCTTTAGCTCCTACAATGAGCAATCCTTC. Amino acid sequence: CASSQGFSSYNEQSF.

The chain uses TRBV20-1 and TRBJ1-2, with 8 bases lining up with TRBD1. V lost 3 bases, J lost 7 bases, and 7 bases stayed unmatched. The CDR3 covers 13 residues. Germline CDR1 DFQATT, CDR2 SNEGSKA (reference sequence). The CDR3 nucleotides read TGCAGTGCTAGCTTCGGGACAGGTCTTGGCTACACCTTC. Protein product: CSASFGTGLGYTF.

Ten or more counts support this clonotype. The chain joins TRBV6-2 or TRBV6-3 to TRBJ1-1; no firm D call. Germline values: CDR1 MNHEY, CDR2 SVGEGT. Trimming cost V 0 bases and J 7 bases, with 3 bases left between them. The CDR3 totals 11 residues. The CDR3 nucleotides read TGTGCCAGCAGTTACTCGAGTGAAGCTTTCTTT. This codes for CASSYSSEAFF.

The sample holds many counts of this clonotype. The chain uses TRBV20-1 and TRBJ2-7, with D perhaps TRBD2 (6 bases). This CDR3 is 12 amino acids long. From germline, CDR1 is DFQATT and CDR2 SNEGSKA (reference sequence). Between the trimmed V and J ends, which lost 5 bases and 6 bases, there was a span of 14 bases. The CDR3 bases are TGCAGTGCTGGGGACTCTTTTGTCGAGCAGTACTTC. Its translation: CSAGDSFVEQYF.

J is TRBJ1-6 and V is TRBV9; 8 nucleotides line up with TRBD1. The V gene's germline CDR1 is SGDLS and CDR2 YYNGEE. V trimming: 5 bases; J trimming: 7 bases; junction bases outside the gene matches: 14. The CDR3 spans 17 residues. For the CDR3, the DNA is TGTGCCAGCAGGACGGGGCCAGACGGGACAGGCAATTCACCCCTCCACTTT. As protein: CASRTGPDGTGNSPLHF. The full variable domain, with the rest looked up from reference TRBV9 and TRBJ1-6, is DSGVTQTPKHLITATGQRVTLRCSPRSGDLSVYWYQQSLDQGLQFLIQYYNGEERAKGNILERFSAQQFPDLHSELNLSSLELGDSALYFCASRTGPDGTGNSPLHFGNGTRLTVT.